This T cell receptor beta chain was recovered during a study of cytomegalovirus exposure and HLA in healthy donors. The PCR used 60 Vbeta and 13 Jbeta primers. Assay: immunoSEQ multiplex PCR; the TCRdb copy retains only in-frame clones and omits some. The sample has about 65,000 clones; around 73% are singletons. General study results and limits: TCR beta sequences reportedly predicted the HLA-A and HLA-B alleles of most subjects accurately. Later analysis identified a missense DCLRE1C variant that was linked to TCR beta V- and J-gene trimming. Apparent HLA restriction characterized most CMV-associated TCR beta chains in a later analysis. The classifier, whose performance was assessed in both the original and validation cohorts, reportedly diagnosed cytomegalovirus status with high specificity and sensitivity.

This clone appeared once. What it recognizes is unknown. V lost 2 bases and J lost 1, with 13 bases in between. The CDR3 contains 16 residues. Per germline, CDR1 SGHTA and CDR2 FQGNSA. This sequence originates from a girl aged 10 to 17 in good health and CMV-seropositive. Sequencing input: PBMCs. V gene TRBV7-2 combines with J gene TRBJ2-3; the D gene is possibly TRBD2 (6 bases). The CDR3 region is CASSLSSASGTDTQYF. The CDR3 DNA follows: TGTGCCAGCAGCTTATCTTCGGCTAGCGGCACAGATACGCAGTATTTT.